These 18 T cell receptor beta chains were sequenced from one sample in a study of blood T cell repertoires in COVID-19. Sequenced by immunoSEQ multiplex PCR; TCRdb stores in-frame clones only, minus some. The sample includes about 150,000 clones, approximately 80% of them seen just once. Specimen: peripheral blood. The source is an older woman with acute or convalescent COVID-19.

This rearrangement joins TRBV2 to TRBJ1-6; no firm D call. This CDR3 is built from 13 residues. CDR1 and CDR2 from the germline V gene are SNHLY and FYNNEI. The ends were cut back, 3 bases at V and 7 bases at J, with 7 bases in the middle. The CDR3 coding sequence is TGTGCCAGCAGTGATAGCGGCAATTCACCCCTCCACTTT. Residues: CASSDSGNSPLHF.

The chain uses TRBV19 and TRBJ2-5; D may be TRBD2 (5 bases). Trimming cost V 5 bases and J 2 bases, with 9 bases left between them. The CDR3 extends over 13 amino acids. From germline, CDR1 is LNHDA and CDR2 SQIVND (reference sequence). The CDR3 here is CASSRGQQETQYF. CDR3 sequence (DNA): TGTGCCAGTAGTCGAGGGCAACAAGAGACCCAGTACTTC.

This chain links TRBV27 with TRBJ1-2; D is unclear. This CDR3 has 15 amino acids. Per the germline V gene, CDR1 is MNHEY and CDR2 is SMNVEV (reference sequence). With 4 bases removed from V and 2 bases from J, the gap between germline ends came to 14 bases. Here the CDR3 reads CASSSSAGSNYGYTF. CDR3 DNA sequence: TGTGCCAGCAGTTCCTCAGCGGGGTCCAACTATGGCTACACCTTC.

CDR3: CASSSGQGGSYEQYF. In DNA form, the CDR3 reads TGTGCCAGTAGTTCAGGACAGGGAGGATCCTACGAGCAGTACTTC. The rearrangement joins TRBV19 to TRBJ2-7; 8 nucleotides match TRBD1. Germline CDR1 reads LNHDA; CDR2 reads SQIVND (reference sequence). Unmatched junction bases numbered 7, after V lost 5 bases and J lost 1 base. This CDR3 has 15 amino acids.

This clone was observed once. V is TRBV7-8 and J is TRBJ1-5; no firm D call. Germline V gives CDR1 SGHVS, CDR2 FQNEAQ. With 1 base removed from V and 2 bases from J, the gap between germline ends came to 12 bases. CDR3 size: 16 residues. This CDR3 reads CASSLGADVGNQPQHF. CDR3 nucleotide sequence: TGTGCCAGCAGCTTAGGAGCGGACGTCGGCAATCAGCCCCAGCATTTT. The variable domain in full, with the rest retrieved from reference TRBV7-8 and TRBJ1-5, is GAGVSQSPRYKVAKRGQDVALRCDPISGHVSLFWYQQALGQGPEFLTYFQNEAQLDKSGLPSDRFFAERPEGSVSTLKIQRTQQEDSAVYLCASSLGADVGNQPQHFGDGTRLSIL.

V and J are TRBV7-9 and TRBJ2-7, with 9 positions matching TRBD2. The V and J ends lost 4 bases and 7 bases, in that order; junction bases with no gene match: 11. CDR3 length equals 15 residues. Germline V gives CDR1 SEHNR, CDR2 FQNEAQ (reference sequence). Written as DNA, the CDR3 is TGTGCCAGCAGCTCGGAGCTAGCGGGGACGATGGAGCAGTACTTC. It encodes CASSSELAGTMEQYF. Together with reference TRBV7-9 and TRBJ2-7, the CDR3 gives the full variable domain: DTGVSQNPRHKITKRGQNVTFRCDPISEHNRLYWYRQTLGQGPEFLTYFQNEAQLEKSRLLSDRFSAERPKGSFSTLEIQRTEQGDSAMYLCASSSELAGTMEQYFGPGTRLTVT.

This clone was seen once. This chain uses TRBV10-1 with TRBJ1-2; D uncertain. CDR3 length equals 13 residues. CDR1 and CDR2 from the germline V gene are WNHNN and SYGVQD (reference sequence). V lost 3 bases and J 9 bases, leaving 14 bases between the germline ends. The CDR3 region has the DNA TGCGCCAGCAGTGATAGAGCTGGTGGGCGCTACACCTTC. This gives the protein CASSDRAGGRYTF.

V usage is TRBV7-9 and J usage is TRBJ1-2; 11 bases match TRBD1. Germline V CDR1 and CDR2: SEHNR, FQNEAQ (reference sequence). V gave up 4 bases and J gave up 5 bases; unmatched junction bases: 6. The CDR3 covers 15 residues. The chain's CDR3 is CASSSRDRGVYGYTF. The CDR3 nucleotides are TGTGCCAGCAGCTCCCGGGACAGGGGGGTGTATGGCTACACCTTC.

J is TRBJ1-4 and V is TRBV18, with D possibly matching TRBD1 (6 bases). Germline V CDR1 and CDR2: KGHSH, LQKENI. This CDR3 has 16 residues. Trimming stripped 2 bases from V and 4 bases from J, with 14 bases between. CDR3 in DNA: TGTGCCAGCTCACCAATGGTGACAGGAATTAATGAAAAACTGTTTTTT. It is translated as CASSPMVTGINEKLFF.

The genes are TRBV4-2 and TRBJ2-3; D perhaps matches TRBD2 (6 bases). This CDR3 is 13 amino acids long. Looked up from germline, CDR1 is LGHNA and CDR2 is YNFKEQ. V lost 6 bases, J lost 6 bases, and 13 bases lay in between. CDR3 loop: CASRVNGGDTQYF. CDR3 coding DNA: TGTGCCAGCAGGGTCAATGGGGGGGATACGCAGTATTTT.

The chain recombines TRBV7-9 with TRBJ2-7; 7 bases map to TRBD2. This CDR3 spans 14 amino acids. Germline V CDR1 and CDR2: SEHNR, FQNEAQ (reference sequence). V was pared by 1 base and J by 6 bases, with 6 bases of the junction left unmatched. The CDR3 loop reads CASSLGGREGEQYV. The CDR3 nucleotides are TGTGCCAGCAGCTTAGGCGGCAGGGAGGGCGAGCAGTACGTC.

The chain is built from TRBV5-1 and TRBJ1-2; tentative D call: TRBD1 (5 bases). V was trimmed by 5 bases and J by 8 bases, leaving 22 bases between them. The CDR3 has 15 amino acids. Looked up from germline, CDR1 is SGHRS and CDR2 is YFSETQ. CDR3 sequence (DNA): TGCGCCAGCAGTTCACCCGACAGCTCCCTTAGAGGCTACACCTTC. This encodes CASSSPDSSLRGYTF.

J is TRBJ1-5 and V is TRBV30, with D unresolved. Germline CDR1 GTSNPN, CDR2 SVGIG (reference sequence). This CDR3 has 13 residues. Trimming removed 2 bases at V and 10 bases at J, with 15 bases between. In DNA, the CDR3 is TGTGCCTGGAGTCTCAGCCCAGGTGAACCCCAGCATTTT. Amino acids: CAWSLSPGEPQHF.

The V and J genes are TRBV6-4 and TRBJ2-2, with no clear D. The CDR3 runs 12 residues. Per germline, CDR1 MRHNA and CDR2 SNTAGT. V lost 8 bases, J lost 4 bases, and 8 bases lay in between. The CDR3 loop reads CASGHGTGELFF. CDR3 bases: TGTGCCAGCGGGCATGGCACCGGGGAGCTGTTTTTT.

The J gene is TRBJ1-2, the V gene TRBV15; no firm D call. The CDR3 has 12 residues. CDR1 is LNHNV and CDR2 is YYDKDF in the germline V gene (reference sequence). Trimming took 3 bases from V and 7 from J, leaving 9 bases between them. CDR3 sequence: CATSSFSGGYTF. Here the CDR3 DNA reads TGTGCCACCAGCAGCTTCTCAGGTGGCTACACCTTC.

This clone was detected only a few times. The DNA of the CDR3 is TGTGCCAGCAGCTTGGCCGACAGCCTCACGGGGGACACCGGGGAGCTGTTTTTT. Translated, it gives CASSLADSLTGDTGELFF. This chain joins TRBV5-6 and TRBJ2-2; perhaps TRBD2 as D (6 bases). The V gene lost 0 bases and the J gene lost 3 bases, with 18 bases spanning the gap. Germline V gene data show CDR1 as SGHDT and CDR2 as YYEEEE. The CDR3 runs to 18 residues.

The gene calls are TRBV3-1 (or the pseudogene TRBV3-2) and TRBJ1-6; no reliable D call. Germline CDR1 and CDR2: LGHDT and YNNKEL (reference sequence). V was cut by 1 base and J by 7 bases, with 14 bases left in between. The CDR3 is 16 amino acids. The CDR3 reads CASSQVGGFGNSPLHF. CDR3 nucleotide sequence: TGTGCCAGCAGCCAAGTAGGAGGGTTTGGAAATTCACCCCTCCACTTT.

The chain combines TRBV19 with TRBJ1-1; possibly TRBD1 for D (5 bases). V shed 5 bases and J shed 4 bases, with 17 bases lying between them. Germline CDR1 and CDR2: LNHDA and SQIVND (reference sequence). CDR3 length: 15 amino acids. DNA for the CDR3: TGTGCCAGTAGTTCCCCCGTGGGGCGCATCACTGAAGCTTTCTTT. Its translation: CASSSPVGRITEAFF.